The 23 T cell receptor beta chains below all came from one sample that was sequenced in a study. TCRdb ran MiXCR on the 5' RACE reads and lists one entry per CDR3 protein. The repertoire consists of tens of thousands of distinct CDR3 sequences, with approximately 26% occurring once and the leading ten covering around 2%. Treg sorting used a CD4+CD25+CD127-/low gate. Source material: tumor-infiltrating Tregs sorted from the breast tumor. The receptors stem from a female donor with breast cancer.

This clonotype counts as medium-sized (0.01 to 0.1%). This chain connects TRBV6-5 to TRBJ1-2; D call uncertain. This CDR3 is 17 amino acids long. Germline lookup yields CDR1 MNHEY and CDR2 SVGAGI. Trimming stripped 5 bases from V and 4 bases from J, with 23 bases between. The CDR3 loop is CASSTLQTLTSGYGYTF. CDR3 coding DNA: TGTGCCAGCAGTACTCTACAGACCCTCACCTCAGGCTATGGCTACACCTTC.

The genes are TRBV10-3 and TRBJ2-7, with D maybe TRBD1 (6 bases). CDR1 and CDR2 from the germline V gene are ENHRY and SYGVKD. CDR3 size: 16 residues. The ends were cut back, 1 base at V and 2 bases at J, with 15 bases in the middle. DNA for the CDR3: TGTGCCATCAGTGAGTGGACCGGACAGACTACCTACGAGCAGTACTTC. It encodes CAISEWTGQTTYEQYF.

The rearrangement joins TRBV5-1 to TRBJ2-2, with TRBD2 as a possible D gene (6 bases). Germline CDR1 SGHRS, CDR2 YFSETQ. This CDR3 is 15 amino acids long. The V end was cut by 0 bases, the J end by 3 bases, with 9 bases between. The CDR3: CASSLVGGHTGELFF. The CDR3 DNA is TGCGCCAGCAGCTTGGTGGGGGGTCACACCGGGGAGCTGTTTTTT. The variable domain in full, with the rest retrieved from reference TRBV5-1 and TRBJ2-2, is KAGVTQTPRYLIKTRGQQVTLSCSPISGHRSVSWYQQTPGQGLQFLFEYFSETQRNKGNFPGRFSGRQFSNSRSEMNVSTLELGDSALYLCASSLVGGHTGELFFGEGSRLTVL.

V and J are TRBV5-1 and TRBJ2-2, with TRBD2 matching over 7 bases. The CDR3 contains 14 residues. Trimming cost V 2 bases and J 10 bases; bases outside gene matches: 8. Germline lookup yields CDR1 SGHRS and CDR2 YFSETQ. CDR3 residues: CASSLSTGGLELFF. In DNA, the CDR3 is TGCGCCAGCAGCTTATCGACGGGGGGATTGGAGCTGTTTTTT. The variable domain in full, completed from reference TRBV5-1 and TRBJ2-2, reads KAGVTQTPRYLIKTRGQQVTLSCSPISGHRSVSWYQQTPGQGLQFLFEYFSETQRNKGNFPGRFSGRQFSNSRSEMNVSTLELGDSALYLCASSLSTGGLELFFGEGSRLTVL.

The CDR3 is CASSWGAGGGDTQYF. CDR3 nucleotides: TGCGCCAGCAGTTGGGGCGCGGGAGGGGGTGATACGCAGTATTTT. The V and J genes are TRBV4-1 and TRBJ2-3; 9 positions match TRBD2. CDR1 and CDR2 (germline): MGHRA, YSYEKL. After removal of 6 bases from V and 6 bases from J, the junction contained 10 bases not matched to a gene. This CDR3 spans 15 amino acids.

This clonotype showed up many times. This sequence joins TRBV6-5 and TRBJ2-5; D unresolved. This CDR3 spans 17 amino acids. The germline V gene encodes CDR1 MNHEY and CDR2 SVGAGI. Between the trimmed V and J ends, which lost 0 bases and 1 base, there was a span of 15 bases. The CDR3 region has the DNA TGTGCCAGCAGTTACTCGGCCTCCTCGGGTTCCCAAGAGACCCAGTACTTC. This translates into CASSYSASSGSQETQYF.

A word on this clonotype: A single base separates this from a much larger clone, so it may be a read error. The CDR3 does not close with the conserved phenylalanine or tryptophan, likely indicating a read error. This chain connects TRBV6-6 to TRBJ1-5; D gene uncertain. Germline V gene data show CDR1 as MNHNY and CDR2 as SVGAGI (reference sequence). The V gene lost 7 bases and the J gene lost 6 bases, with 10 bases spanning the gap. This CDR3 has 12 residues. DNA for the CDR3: TGTGCCAGCAAAGAGGCGGGTCAGCCCCAGCATCTT. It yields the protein CASKEAGQPQHL.

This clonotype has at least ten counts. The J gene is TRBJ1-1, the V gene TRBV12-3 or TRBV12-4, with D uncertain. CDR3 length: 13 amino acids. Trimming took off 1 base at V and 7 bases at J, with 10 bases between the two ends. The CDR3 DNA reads TGTGCCAGCAGTTTAGAACGGCAGCTTGAAGCTTTCTTT. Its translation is CASSLERQLEAFF.

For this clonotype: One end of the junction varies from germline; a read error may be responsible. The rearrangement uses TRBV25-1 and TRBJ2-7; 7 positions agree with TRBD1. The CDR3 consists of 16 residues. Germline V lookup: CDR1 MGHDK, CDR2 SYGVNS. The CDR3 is CASSDGDRKTRYERYF. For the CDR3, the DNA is TGTGCCAGCAGTGACGGGGACAGAAAGACCCGGTACGAGCGGTACTTC.

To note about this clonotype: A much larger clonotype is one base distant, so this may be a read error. The CDR3 here is CANSKTRGNEQFF. As DNA, the CDR3 is TGTGCCAACAGCAAAACCCGAGGCAATGAGCAGTTCTTC. This chain connects TRBV6-6 to TRBJ2-1; D is unresolved. Germline V gives CDR1 MNHNY, CDR2 SVGAGI (reference sequence). The V end lost 10 bases, the J end lost 6 bases, and 16 bases lay between the germline ends. The CDR3 runs 13 residues.

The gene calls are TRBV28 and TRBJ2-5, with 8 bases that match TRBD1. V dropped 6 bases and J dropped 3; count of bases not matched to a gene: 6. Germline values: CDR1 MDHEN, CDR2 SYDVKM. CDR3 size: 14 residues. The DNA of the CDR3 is TGTGCCAGCAGGCCGGACAGGGCCGAAGAGACCCAGTACTTC. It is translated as CASRPDRAEETQYF.

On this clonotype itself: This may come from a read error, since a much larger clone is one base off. CDR3 sequence: CAGSPSGQGLAKNIQYF. CDR3 nucleotide sequence: TGTGCCGGCAGTCCCTCCGGACAGGGACTAGCCAAAAACATTCAGTACTTC. The chain combines TRBV28 with TRBJ2-4; TRBD1 matches 8 bases. The CDR3 contains 17 residues. CDR1 and CDR2 (germline): MDHEN, SYDVKM.

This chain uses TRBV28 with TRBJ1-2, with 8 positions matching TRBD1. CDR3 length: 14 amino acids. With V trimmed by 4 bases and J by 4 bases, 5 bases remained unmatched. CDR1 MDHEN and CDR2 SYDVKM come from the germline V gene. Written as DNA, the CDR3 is TGTGCCAGCAGTTCCCTGACAGGGGCCTATGGCTACACCTTC. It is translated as CASSSLTGAYGYTF.

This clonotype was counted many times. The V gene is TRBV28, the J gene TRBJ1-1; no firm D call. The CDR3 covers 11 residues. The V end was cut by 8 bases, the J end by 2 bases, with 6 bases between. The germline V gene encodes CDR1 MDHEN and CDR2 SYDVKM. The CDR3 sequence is CASGINTEAFF. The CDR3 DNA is TGTGCCAGCGGAATTAACACTGAAGCTTTCTTT. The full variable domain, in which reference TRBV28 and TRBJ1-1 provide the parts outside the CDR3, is DVKVTQSSRYLVKRTGEKVFLECVQDMDHENMFWYRQDPGLGLRLIYFSYDVKMKEKGDIPEGYSVSREKKERFSLILESASTNQTSMYLCASGINTEAFFGQGTRLTVV.

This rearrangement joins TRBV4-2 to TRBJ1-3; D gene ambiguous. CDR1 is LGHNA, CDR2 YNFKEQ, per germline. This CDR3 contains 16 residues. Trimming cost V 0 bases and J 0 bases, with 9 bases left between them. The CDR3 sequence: CASSQDGVISGNTIYF. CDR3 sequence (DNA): TGTGCCAGCAGCCAAGATGGCGTTATCTCTGGAAACACCATATATTTT.

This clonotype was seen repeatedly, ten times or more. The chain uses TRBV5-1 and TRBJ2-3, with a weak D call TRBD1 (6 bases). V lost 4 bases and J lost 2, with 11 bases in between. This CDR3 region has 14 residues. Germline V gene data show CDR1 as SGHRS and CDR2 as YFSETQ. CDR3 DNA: TGCGCCAGCAGCGGGGGCCGAGACACAGATACGCAGTATTTT. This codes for CASSGGRDTDTQYF.

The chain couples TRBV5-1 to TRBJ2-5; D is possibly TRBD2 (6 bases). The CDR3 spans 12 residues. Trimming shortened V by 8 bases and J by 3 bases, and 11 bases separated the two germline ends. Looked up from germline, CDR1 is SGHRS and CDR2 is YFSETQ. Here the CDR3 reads CASGGTEETQYF. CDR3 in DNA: TGCGCCAGTGGCGGGACTGAAGAGACCCAGTACTTC. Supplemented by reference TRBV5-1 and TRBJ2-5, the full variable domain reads KAGVTQTPRYLIKTRGQQVTLSCSPISGHRSVSWYQQTPGQGLQFLFEYFSETQRNKGNFPGRFSGRQFSNSRSEMNVSTLELGDSALYLCASGGTEETQYFGPGTRLLVL.

CDR3 sequence: CSASTGGGYTF. DNA of the CDR3: TGCAGTGCCTCGACAGGGGGAGGCTACACCTTC. The chain employs TRBV20-1 and TRBJ1-2; TRBD1 matches at 9 bases. The CDR3 is 11 amino acids. Germline V gives CDR1 DFQATT, CDR2 SNEGSKA (reference sequence). V shed 6 bases, J shed 8 bases, and the junction held 4 bases outside the gene matches.

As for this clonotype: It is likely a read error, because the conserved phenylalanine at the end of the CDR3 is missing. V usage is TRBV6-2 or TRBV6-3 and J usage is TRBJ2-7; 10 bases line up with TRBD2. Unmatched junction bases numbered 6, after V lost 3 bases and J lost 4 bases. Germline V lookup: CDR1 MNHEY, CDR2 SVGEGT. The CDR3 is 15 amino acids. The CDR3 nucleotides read TGTGCCAGCAGTTATTTGTCTAGCGGGAGTTACGAGCAGTACTCC. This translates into CASSYLSSGSYEQYS.

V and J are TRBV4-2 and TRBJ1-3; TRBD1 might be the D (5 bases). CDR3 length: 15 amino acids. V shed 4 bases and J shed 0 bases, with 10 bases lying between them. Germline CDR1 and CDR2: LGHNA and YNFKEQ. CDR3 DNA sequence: TGTGCCAGCAGCCGTCGGGGGGACTCTGGAAACACCATATATTTT. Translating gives CASSRRGDSGNTIYF.

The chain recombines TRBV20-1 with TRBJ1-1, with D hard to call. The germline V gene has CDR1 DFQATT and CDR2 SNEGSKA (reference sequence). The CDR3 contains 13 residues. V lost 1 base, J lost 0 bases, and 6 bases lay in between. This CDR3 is CSARGAVNTEAFF. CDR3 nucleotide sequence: TGCAGTGCTAGAGGCGCAGTGAACACTGAAGCTTTCTTT.

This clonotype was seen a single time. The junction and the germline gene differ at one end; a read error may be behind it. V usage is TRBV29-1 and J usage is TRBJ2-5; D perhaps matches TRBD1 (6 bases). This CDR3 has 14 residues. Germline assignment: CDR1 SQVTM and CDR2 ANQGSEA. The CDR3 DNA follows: TGCGGCGTAGCCACAGGGAACTCACAAGAGACCCAGTACTTC. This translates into CGVATGNSQETQYF.

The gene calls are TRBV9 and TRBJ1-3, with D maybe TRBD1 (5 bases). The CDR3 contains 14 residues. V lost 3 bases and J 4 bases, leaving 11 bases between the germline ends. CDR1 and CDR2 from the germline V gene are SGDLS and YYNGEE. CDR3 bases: TGTGCCAGCAGCGCTACGGGGCAAGGAAACACCATATATTTT. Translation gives CASSATGQGNTIYF.